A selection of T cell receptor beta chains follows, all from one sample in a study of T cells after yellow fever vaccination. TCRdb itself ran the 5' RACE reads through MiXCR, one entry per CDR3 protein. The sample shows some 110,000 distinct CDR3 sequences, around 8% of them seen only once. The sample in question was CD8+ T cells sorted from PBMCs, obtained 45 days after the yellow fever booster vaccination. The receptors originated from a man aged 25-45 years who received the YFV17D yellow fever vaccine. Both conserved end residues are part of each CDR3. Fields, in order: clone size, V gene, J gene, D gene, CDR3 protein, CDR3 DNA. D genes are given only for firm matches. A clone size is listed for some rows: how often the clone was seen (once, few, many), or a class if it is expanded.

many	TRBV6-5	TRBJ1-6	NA	CASSYLGYGLNSPLHF	TGTGCCAGCAGTTACCTGGGATATGGGTTGAACTCACCCCTCCACTTT
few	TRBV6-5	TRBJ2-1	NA	CASSYSPQFNEQFF	TGTGCCAGCAGTTACTCGCCCCAGTTCAATGAGCAGTTCTTC
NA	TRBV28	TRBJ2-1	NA	CASSFQDEQFF	TGTGCCAGCAGTTTCCAGGATGAGCAGTTCTTC
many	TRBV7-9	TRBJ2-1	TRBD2	CASSYKREGYNEQFF	TGTGCCAGCAGCTATAAGCGGGAGGGGTACAATGAGCAGTTCTTC
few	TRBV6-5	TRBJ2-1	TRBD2	CASSYSGTSGSAAYNEQFF	TGTGCCAGCAGTTACTCCGGGACTAGCGGGAGCGCAGCCTACAATGAGCAGTTCTTC
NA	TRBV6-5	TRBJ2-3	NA	CASSLGTVPSTDTQYF	TGTGCCAGCAGTTTAGGGACTGTGCCTAGCACAGATACGCAGTATTTT
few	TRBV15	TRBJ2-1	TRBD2	CATSRDRTSARSEQFF	TGTGCCACCAGCAGAGACCGGACTAGCGCCAGGAGTGAGCAGTTCTTC
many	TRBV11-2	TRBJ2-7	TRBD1	CASLRDSFYEQYF	TGTGCCAGTCTCCGGGACAGTTTCTACGAGCAGTACTTC
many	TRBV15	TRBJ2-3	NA	CATSRAGDGGSDTQYF	TGTGCCACCAGCAGAGCTGGGGACGGAGGTTCAGATACGCAGTATTTT
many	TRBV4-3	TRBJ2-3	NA	CASSQDPGVDTQYF	TGCGCCAGCAGCCAAGATCCCGGGGTAGATACGCAGTATTTT
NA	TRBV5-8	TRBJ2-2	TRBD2	CASSTLAGDTGELFF	TGTGCCAGCAGCACGCTAGCGGGAGACACCGGGGAGCTGTTTTTT
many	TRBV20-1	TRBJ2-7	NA	CSVRQRSSYEQYF	TGCAGTGTCAGGCAGCGAAGCTCCTACGAGCAGTACTTC
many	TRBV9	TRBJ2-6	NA	CASSVEGGAGTGANVLTF	TGTGCCAGCAGCGTGGAGGGGGGCGCAGGGACTGGGGCCAACGTCCTGACTTTC
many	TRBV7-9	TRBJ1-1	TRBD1	CASSLPGTVGAEAFF	TGTGCCAGCAGCTTACCCGGGACAGTCGGCGCTGAAGCTTTCTTT
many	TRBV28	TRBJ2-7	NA	CASSWLGVSYEQYF	TGTGCCAGCAGCTGGTTGGGCGTAAGCTACGAGCAGTACTTC
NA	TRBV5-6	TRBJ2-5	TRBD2	CASSRLAVRETQYF	TGTGCCAGCAGCAGGCTAGCGGTTCGGGAGACCCAGTACTTC
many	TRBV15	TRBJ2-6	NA	CATSRGGSGANVLTF	TGTGCCACCAGCAGAGGGGGGTCTGGGGCCAACGTCCTGACTTTC
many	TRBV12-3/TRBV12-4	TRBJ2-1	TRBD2	CASSFENLAGEYNEQFF	TGTGCCAGCAGTTTCGAGAATCTAGCGGGAGAGTACAATGAGCAGTTCTTC